The rows below give T cell receptor beta chains drawn from one sample of a study of blood T cell repertoires in COVID-19. Generated by immunoSEQ multiplex PCR, the TCRdb table keeps only in-frame clones and is missing some. The sample contains some 200,000 clones, approximately 81% of which appear only once. The material sequenced was peripheral blood. The origin of the receptors is a woman in her seventies with COVID-19, enrolled during active disease. Each CDR3 is given with its conserved first and last residue. The D gene is left open where the match is weak. Rows give clone size only sometimes, using once, few, many, or a class for an expanded clone.

TRBJ2-1 | . | . | TRBV28 | TGTGCCAGCAGCTCAGGCGGGGGCAAAGCACGGGAGCAGTTCTTC | CASSSGGGKAREQFF
TRBJ2-5 | . | TRBD1 | TRBV5-1 | TGCGCCAGCAGCCAAGGACAGGGGGCAGGGGAGACCCAGTACTTC | CASSQGQGAGETQYF
TRBJ1-2 | . | . | TRBV5-6 | TGTGCCAGCAGCTGGTGGGGGGAAACCTATGGCTACACCTTC | CASSWWGETYGYTF
TRBJ2-5 | . | TRBD2 | TRBV28 | TGTGCCAGCAGTTTCCAGCGGGGGGGCATAGAGACCCAGTACTTC | CASSFQRGGIETQYF
TRBJ2-3 | . | . | TRBV2 | TGTGCCAGCAGTGAAAGCCGTCTAGCAAGGGGGGATACGCAGTATTTT | CASSESRLARGDTQYF
TRBJ2-3 | . | TRBD2 | TRBV7-6 | TGTGCCAGCAGCAATCCGGGACTAGCGGCCACAGATACGCAGTATTTT | CASSNPGLAATDTQYF
TRBJ1-5 | few | . | TRBV24-1 | TGTGCCACCAGTGATCCCCCTTGGGCTCAGCCCCAGCATTTT | CATSDPPWAQPQHF
TRBJ2-5 | . | TRBD1 | TRBV2 | TGTGCCAGCAGTGGACAGGGACACGTACTCCAAGAGACCCAGTACTTC | CASSGQGHVLQETQYF
TRBJ1-6 | . | TRBD1 | TRBV27 | TGTGCCAGCAGTTTGCGACAGGGCAATTCACCCCTCCACTTT | CASSLRQGNSPLHF
TRBJ1-5 | . | TRBD1 | TRBV9 | TGTGCCAGCAGCGTCACGGGACAGGGTAATCAGCCCCAGCATTTT | CASSVTGQGNQPQHF
TRBJ2-1 | . | TRBD1 | TRBV9 | TGTGCCAGCAGCGTAGAGGGGGCTGGCAATGAGCAGTTCTTC | CASSVEGAGNEQFF
TRBJ2-3 | . | TRBD2 | TRBV2 | TGTGCCAGCAGACAAGCGGGGGCCAACACAGATACGCAGTATTTT | CASRQAGANTDTQYF
TRBJ2-3 | . | . | TRBV9 | TGTGCCAGCACTGCGGTCGGGGGCACAGATACGCAGTATTTT | CASTAVGGTDTQYF
TRBJ2-7 | . | . | TRBV11-2 | TGTGCCAGCAGCTTAGGAGGGTTTAAAAGCTACGAGCAGTACTTC | CASSLGGFKSYEQYF
TRBJ2-2 | . | TRBD1 | TRBV7-9 | TGTGCCAGCACAATGACCGGGACAGGGGGATCCGGGGAGCTGTTTTTT | CASTMTGTGGSGELFF
TRBJ2-2 | . | TRBD2 | TRBV6-5 | TGTGCCAGCAGTTACGCGGGGGCGAACACCGGGGAGCTGTTTTTT | CASSYAGANTGELFF
TRBJ2-7 | . | . | TRBV6-5 | TGTGCCAGCAGTTACGTCGGCGAGCAGTACTTC | CASSYVGEQYF
TRBJ2-7 | . | TRBD1 | TRBV5-4 | TGTGCCAGCAGGCAGGGACAGACTCAGGAGGAGCAGTACTTC | CASRQGQTQEEQYF
TRBJ2-1 | . | TRBD2 | TRBV6-6 | TGTGCCAGCAGCCGAGGACTAGCGGGAAACAATGAGCAGTTCTTC | CASSRGLAGNNEQFF
TRBJ1-1 | . | TRBD1 | TRBV9 | TGTGCCAGCAGCGAGGGGGACAGGGGGTCCGAAGCTTTCTTT | CASSEGDRGSEAFF
TRBJ2-3 | . | TRBD2 | TRBV12-3/TRBV12-4 | TGTGCCAGCAATCCGGGGCGGGAGGTCACGCAGTATTTT | CASNPGREVTQYF
TRBJ2-5 | . | TRBD2 | TRBV4-1 | TGCGCCAGCAGCCAGGCGAGCGGGGGGGCCCTTGAGTTGCCCTCTACGGAGACCCAGTACTTC | CASSQASGGALELPSTETQYF
TRBJ2-7 | . | . | TRBV27 | TGTGCCAGCAGCAGGGGCACTAGCGTTTCCTACGAGCAGTACTTC | CASSRGTSVSYEQYF
TRBJ1-2 | . | . | TRBV19 | TGTGCCAGTAGCCGACTGCACTATGGCTACACCTTC | CASSRLHYGYTF
TRBJ2-2 | . | . | TRBV9 | TGTGCCAGCAGCCCTATCTCCTACACCGGGGAGCTGTTTTTT | CASSPISYTGELFF
TRBJ2-5 | . | TRBD2 | TRBV10-2 | TGCGCCAGCAGTGATCGGGGGGGAGAGACCCAGTACTTC | CASSDRGGETQYF
TRBJ1-6 | . | . | TRBV11-1 | TGTGCCAGCAGACAAAGCAGGGGAAATAATTCACCCCTCCACTTT | CASRQSRGNNSPLHF
TRBJ2-3 | . | TRBD1 | TRBV5-4 | TGTGCCAGCAGCTTGGGGACAGGGGGTGATTATACGCAGTATTTT | CASSLGTGGDYTQYF
TRBJ1-1 | . | . | TRBV21-1 | TGTGCCAGCAGCATGGCCCCCTTTCCGACGGGTGAAGCTTTCTTT | CASSMAPFPTGEAFF
TRBJ1-2 | many | . | TRBV5-1 | TGCGCCAGCAGCCCCACGGGAGGGGACTATGGCTACACCTTC | CASSPTGGDYGYTF
TRBJ1-1 | . | . | TRBV7-2 | TGTGCCAGCAGCTTAATCCCCCCAGGGGAGACTGAAGCTTTCTTT | CASSLIPPGETEAFF
TRBJ2-7 | . | . | TRBV11-2 | TGTGCCAGCAGCTTAGGGAGCGCCTACGAGCAGTACTTC | CASSLGSAYEQYF
TRBJ2-1 | . | TRBD1 | TRBV11-3 | TGTGCCAGCAGCCCTAGACAGGGTTACAATGAGCAGTTCTTC | CASSPRQGYNEQFF
TRBJ1-1 | . | . | TRBV5-1 | TGCGCCAGCAGCTGGGGGCCGGGCGACACTGAAGCTTTCTTT | CASSWGPGDTEAFF
TRBJ2-2 | . | TRBD2 | TRBV10-1 | TGCGCCAGCAGTGAACTAGCGGGGGCGAACACCGGGGAGCTGTTTTTT | CASSELAGANTGELFF
TRBJ1-6 | . | TRBD1 | TRBV7-8 | TGTGCCAGCAGCTTAGACGGGACAGATAATTCACCCCTCCACTTT | CASSLDGTDNSPLHF
TRBJ2-5 | . | TRBD1 | TRBV5-4 | TGTGCCAGCAGCAAATCCGGGACAGGGGGAGAGACCCAGTACTTC | CASSKSGTGGETQYF
TRBJ1-2 | . | TRBD1 | TRBV19 | TGTGCCAGTAGTCCCACCGCTTTGACGGACAGGGACTTC | CASSPTALTDRDF
TRBJ1-5 | few | TRBD1 | TRBV7-9 | TGTGCCAGCAGCCCGACAGGGTCAAATCAGCCCCAGCATTTT | CASSPTGSNQPQHF
TRBJ1-2 | few | . | TRBV10-2 | TGCGCCAGCAGTCAAGACAGATTCGGGGGTACCTTC | CASSQDRFGGTF
TRBJ1-1 | . | . | TRBV5-1 | TGCGCCAGCAGCTTGCAGGATGGTTCCACCACTGAAGCTTTCTTT | CASSLQDGSTTEAFF
TRBJ2-7 | . | . | TRBV5-1 | TGCGCCAGCCGGAGGGCAGACGCCTACGAGCAGTACTTC | CASRRADAYEQYF
TRBJ1-2 | . | TRBD1 | TRBV7-8 | TGTGCCAGCAGCTTCGCCGGGACAGGGAATGGCTACACCTTC | CASSFAGTGNGYTF
TRBJ2-1 | . | TRBD2 | TRBV7-2 | TGTGCCAGCAGCCCAAACTTAGCGGGCAGCTCCTACAATGAGCAGTTCTTC | CASSPNLAGSSYNEQFF
TRBJ1-1 | . | . | TRBV12-5 | TGTGCTAGTGGTTTGGTACTCAGCGGGAGGACTGAAGCTTTCTTT | CASGLVLSGRTEAFF
TRBJ1-1 | . | . | TRBV7-9 | TGTGCCAGCAGCCTCTCGCGGGGGGCACGGAACACTGAAGCTTTCTTT | CASSLSRGARNTEAFF
TRBJ1-1 | . | . | TRBV18 | TGTGCCAGCTCACGTACAGTGAACACTGAAGCTTTCTTT | CASSRTVNTEAFF
TRBJ1-1 | . | . | TRBV18 | TGTGCCAGCTCACCACCGCCTCGGAGGAGGAGTGAAGCTTTCTTT | CASSPPPRRRSEAFF
TRBJ2-1 | . | TRBD2 | TRBV7-2 | TGTGCCGGACTTAGCGGGAGCTATGAGCAGTTCTTC | CAGLSGSYEQFF
TRBJ2-5 | . | . | TRBV6-5 | TGTGCCAGCAGCTCAAAGGGGGTTGGCCAAGAGACCCAGTACTTC | CASSSKGVGQETQYF
TRBJ1-1 | . | TRBD1 | TRBV29-1 | TGCAGCGTTGAGGGAGAGGGACAGGGGATCCCCTTGAACACTGAAGCTTTCTTT | CSVEGEGQGIPLNTEAFF
TRBJ2-1 | . | . | TRBV19 | TGTGCCAGTAGTAGTGACGCGGGATCGGCGGGTGAGCAGTTCTTC | CASSSDAGSAGEQFF
TRBJ2-1 | . | . | TRBV15 | TGTGCCACCAGCCAGGGCCCGAGCTCCTACAATGAGCAGTTCTTC | CATSQGPSSYNEQFF
TRBJ1-1 | . | . | TRBV7-3 | TGTGCCAGCAGCTGGTCAGGAAGCACTGAAGCTTTCTTT | CASSWSGSTEAFF
TRBJ1-5 | . | TRBD1 | TRBV6-2/TRBV6-3 | TGTGCCAGCAGTTACTCGGGTAGGGGGCGGCAGCCCCAGCATTTT | CASSYSGRGRQPQHF
TRBJ1-1 | . | . | TRBV12-3/TRBV12-4 | TGTGCCATCGCAGGGAGGTACACTGAAGCTTTCTTT | CAIAGRYTEAFF
TRBJ1-5 | . | TRBD1 | TRBV15 | TGTGCCACCAGCCTCGACAGGGTCCAGCCCCAGCATTTT | CATSLDRVQPQHF
TRBJ1-5 | . | . | TRBV18 | TGTGCCAGCTCACCAGGAACAGAATCCAATCAGCCCCAGCATTTT | CASSPGTESNQPQHF